This T cell receptor beta chain originates from a study of blood T cell repertoires in COVID-19. Across the whole study: Specimens from acute and convalescent COVID-19 originated in the United States, Italy and Spain.

The repertoire was sequenced with immunoSEQ multiplex PCR; TCRdb's copy has only in-frame clones and lacks some. The sample includes around 460,000 clones, around nine tenths of them seen just once. This clone has a single count. Looked up from germline, CDR1 is LGHDT and CDR2 is YNNKEL (reference sequence). This CDR3 spans 13 amino acids. Trimming cost V 4 bases and J 7 bases; bases outside gene matches: 2. Seattle researchers signed up patients amid active infection and tracked them longitudinally. Material: peripheral blood. V and J are TRBV3-1 (or the pseudogene TRBV3-2) and TRBJ2-2; TRBD2 matches at 8 bases. The sequence derives from a man aged 18 to 30 with COVID-19, enrolled during active disease. The CDR3 coding sequence is TGTGCCAGCAGCCGCCGGGGGGGCGGGGAGCTGTTTTTT. Its translation is CASSRRGGGELFF.